The 14 T cell receptor beta chains below were found in one sample sequenced in a study of T cells expressing NK-cell markers (dated by TCRdb to the early 2020s). The library was made by 5' RACE. The reads were generated on an Illumina HiSeq 2000. Through TCRdb reprocessing, the reads give one entry per CDR3 protein sequence; DNA is omitted. This sample's table contains hundreds of thousands of distinct CDR3 sequences. Roughly 4.2% of the sample goes to the ten largest clones. The sample was blood T cells: a sorted CD56 or NKG2C T cell subset, CD4+ or CD8+ T cells, or bulk PBMC T cells (not recorded which). The receptors originated from a woman aged 18-70 years in good health.

The chain recombines TRBV4-2 with TRBJ2-2; TCRdb reports TRBD2, a call that lacks DNA to check it against. The germline gives CDR1 LGHNA, CDR2 YNFKEQ. The CDR3 is 16 amino acids. This CDR3 reads CASSSQAETNTGELFF.

The chain is built from TRBV5-5 and TRBJ2-3; TCRdb names TRBD2, which stays unverified in the absence of DNA. The V gene's germline CDR1 is SGHKS and CDR2 YYEKEE (reference sequence). This CDR3 has 17 amino acids. CDR3 region: CASSRGLAGTVTDTQYF.

The V and J genes are TRBV3-1 and TRBJ1-1. The CDR3 contains 13 residues. Germline CDR1 and CDR2: LGHDT and YNNKEL (reference sequence). The chain's CDR3 is CASSYLSNTEAFF.

The rearrangement joins TRBV5-1 to TRBJ2-4; the TRBD1 assignment by TCRdb is unverifiable without DNA. Germline CDR1 and CDR2: SGHRS and YFSETQ. The CDR3 is made up of 17 amino acids. The CDR3 loop is CASSRTGGTLAKNIQYF.

The rearrangement uses TRBV3-1 and TRBJ1-3. The CDR3 sequence is 14 residues long. Looked up from germline, CDR1 is LGHDT and CDR2 is YNNKEL (reference sequence). The CDR3 spells CASSQQGSGNTIYF. The whole variable domain, filled in from reference TRBV3-1 and TRBJ1-3, reads DTAVSQTPKYLVTQMGNDKSIKCEQNLGHDTMYWYKQDSKKFLKIMFSYNNKELIINETVPNRFSPKSPDKAHLNLHINSLELGDSAVYFCASSQQGSGNTIYFGEGSWLTVV.

The chain uses TRBV6-1 and TRBJ1-6; absent DNA, TCRdb's TRBD1 call cannot be checked. Germline-derived CDR1 and CDR2 are MNHNS and SASEGT. This CDR3 contains 18 residues. The CDR3 loop is CASSWRPGGGSYNSPLHF.

V gene TRBV24-1 combines with J gene TRBJ2-5; TCRdb picks TRBD1, but there is no DNA to check that call. The CDR3 contains 18 residues. The V gene's germline CDR1 is KGHDR and CDR2 SFDVKD. CDR3 loop: CATSDFPLGQSNQETQYF.

The CDR3 sequence: CASSSRPKQETQYF. The chain uses TRBV12-3 or TRBV12-4 and TRBJ2-5. The CDR3 has 14 amino acids.

The V gene is TRBV6-5, the J gene TRBJ2-2; TCRdb gives TRBD1 as the D gene, but with no DNA this cannot be confirmed. Germline V gene lookup returns CDR1 MNHEY and CDR2 SVGAGI. This CDR3 is built from 15 residues. The CDR3 is CASSYDSVVRGELFF.

This rearrangement joins TRBV29-1 to TRBJ1-3. Germline loops: CDR1 SQVTM, CDR2 ANQGSEA. The CDR3 runs to 13 residues. The CDR3 loop reads CSVERNSGNTIYF.

The J gene is TRBJ2-3, the V gene TRBV30; absent DNA, TCRdb's TRBD2 call cannot be checked. The germline V gene has CDR1 GTSNPN and CDR2 SVGIG (reference sequence). The CDR3 is 15 residues long. The CDR3 sequence: CAWIPAGVRTDTQYF.

The rearrangement links TRBV20-1 to TRBJ2-1. From germline, CDR1 is DFQATT and CDR2 SNEGSKA (reference sequence). CDR3 length: 14 amino acids. The CDR3 sequence is CSAADNLLRNEQFF.

The chain recombines TRBV12-3 or TRBV12-4 with TRBJ1-3. The CDR3 is 14 residues long. The CDR3 loop is CASSFGLTGNTIYF.

The rearrangement joins TRBV7-2 to TRBJ2-1. CDR3 length: 15 residues. Germline V gives CDR1 SGHTA, CDR2 FQGNSA. The CDR3 loop is CASSFDPSSYNEQFF.